The 10 T cell receptor beta chains below were found in one sample sequenced in a study of T cell clones after liver transplantation. TCRdb's table, derived via immunoSEQ multiplex PCR, lists solely in-frame clones and lacks some. The sample contains tens of thousands of clones, around three quarters of which appear only once. Sequenced here: CD4+ T cells from blood, sampled at the approximately 16-month timepoint. Receptors were obtained from a human patient who received a liver transplant. A share of the T cells may be of graft donor origin.

This clone has ten or more counts. V gene TRBV19 combines with J gene TRBJ2-1; D ambiguous. The CDR3 is made up of 11 amino acids. The germline V gene encodes CDR1 LNHDA and CDR2 SQIVND (reference sequence). The ends were cut back, 5 bases at V and 8 bases at J, with 7 bases in the middle. CDR3 sequence reads: CASSSNYEQFF. The CDR3 DNA reads as TGTGCCAGTAGTTCTAACTATGAGCAGTTCTTC.

The rearrangement uses TRBV19 and TRBJ1-2; D unresolved. Per the germline V gene, CDR1 is LNHDA and CDR2 is SQIVND (reference sequence). This CDR3 is built from 13 residues. The V end lost 3 bases, the J end lost 2 bases, and 7 bases lay between the germline ends. CDR3 nucleotides: TGTGCCAGTAGTATCGCGGACAACTATGGCTACACCTTC. Its protein product is CASSIADNYGYTF.

This sequence joins TRBV2 and TRBJ2-5, with a possible D match to TRBD2 (6 bases). V was trimmed by 7 bases and J by 1 base, leaving 16 bases between them. The CDR3 runs to 15 residues. Germline-derived CDR1 and CDR2 are SNHLY and FYNNEI. The CDR3 here is CASIRTRTIQETQYF. DNA of the CDR3: TGTGCCAGCATTCGAACTAGGACTATCCAAGAGACCCAGTACTTC.

The chain employs TRBV30 and TRBJ2-5; no firm D call. V shed 4 bases and J shed 3 bases, with 18 bases lying between them. The CDR3 consists of 15 residues. In germline, CDR1 is GTSNPN, CDR2 SVGIG (reference sequence). The CDR3 loop reads CAWTALAGNKETQYF. The DNA for the CDR3 is TGTGCCTGGACAGCTTTGGCAGGCAACAAAGAGACCCAGTACTTC. The full variable domain, in which reference TRBV30 and TRBJ2-5 provide the parts outside the CDR3, is SQTIHQWPATLVQPVGSPLSLECTVEGTSNPNLYWYRQAAGRGLQLLFYSVGIGQISSEVPQNLSASRPQDRQFILSSKKLLLSDSGFYLCAWTALAGNKETQYFGPGTRLLVL.

This sequence joins TRBV27 and TRBJ2-5; D call uncertain. Per germline, CDR1 MNHEY and CDR2 SMNVEV (reference sequence). The CDR3 has 15 amino acids. Deletions cut 2 bases from V and 0 bases from J, with 10 bases between. CDR3 DNA sequence: TGTGCCAGCAGTTTAATGGACGGGTACCAAGAGACCCAGTACTTC. Translated, it gives CASSLMDGYQETQYF.

The chain couples TRBV9 to TRBJ2-5, with D possibly matching TRBD1 (6 bases). The V and J ends lost 2 bases and 2 bases respectively, with 19 bases between them. There are 17 residues in the CDR3. The germline gives CDR1 SGDLS, CDR2 YYNGEE. In nucleotides, the CDR3 is TGTGCCAGCAGCGTGTTGGGGGCCTCAGGGATGCAAGAGACCCAGTACTTC. Amino acids: CASSVLGASGMQETQYF.

The CDR3 loop is CARTGEVRRGPVTEAFF. CDR3 nucleotides: TGTGCCCGAACAGGGGAGGTCCGTCGCGGGCCGGTCACTGAAGCTTTCTTT. The J gene is TRBJ1-1, the V gene TRBV7-9, with TRBD1 matching over 7 bases. V lost 11 bases and J lost 4; bases outside the gene matches: 22. CDR3 length: 17 residues. Germline V CDR1 and CDR2: SEHNR, FQNEAQ (reference sequence).

The chain employs TRBV30 and TRBJ1-6; D perhaps matches TRBD1 (5 bases). CDR3 length: 17 amino acids. Trimming pared 0 bases from V and 10 bases from J, leaving 22 bases between. The germline V gene has CDR1 GTSNPN and CDR2 SVGIG (reference sequence). CDR3 sequence: CAWSVLVGTPKTSPLHF. The CDR3 region has the DNA TGTGCCTGGAGTGTATTGGTTGGGACGCCAAAAACATCACCCCTCCACTTT.

The chain recombines TRBV7-6 with TRBJ2-7; weak D call: TRBD1 (6 bases). The CDR3 runs to 11 residues. With 10 bases removed from V and 4 bases from J, the gap between germline ends came to 11 bases. Germline V gene lookup returns CDR1 SGHVS and CDR2 FNYEAQ. CDR3 coding DNA: TGTGCCATCGGGACATTGTACGAGCAGTACTTC. Residues: CAIGTLYEQYF.

The chain has TRBV4-3 and TRBJ2-4, with TRBD1 as a possible D gene (5 bases). The CDR3 is made up of 18 amino acids. Trimming removed 1 base at V and 1 base at J, with 17 bases between. Germline V gene sequence: CDR1 LGHNA, CDR2 YSLEER. The CDR3 protein is CASSQVWAGQGAKNIQYF. In nucleotides, the CDR3 is TGCGCCAGCAGCCAAGTATGGGCAGGTCAGGGTGCCAAAAACATTCAGTACTTC.